Below, 32 T cell receptor beta chains from the same sample are listed, as sequenced in a study of blood T cell repertoires in COVID-19. Sequencing was performed with immunoSEQ multiplex PCR; in TCRdb, only in-frame clones are kept and a portion is missing. The repertoire has about 110,000 clones, less than 85% of them found once; the top ten carry 1.8%. The source material was peripheral blood. Source of these receptors: a woman in her forties with acute or convalescent COVID-19.

This clone was counted a few times. This chain links TRBV5-5 with TRBJ2-4, with a possible D match to TRBD1 (6 bases). CDR1 and CDR2 (germline): SGHKS, YYEKEE (reference sequence). The CDR3 is made up of 14 amino acids. Trimming shortened V by 3 bases and J by 1 base, and 8 bases separated the two germline ends. The CDR3 region is CASSSQGAKNIQYF. As DNA, the CDR3 is TGTGCCAGCAGCTCACAGGGTGCCAAAAACATTCAGTACTTC.

There are a few counts of this clone. V and J are TRBV19 and TRBJ2-7; TRBD1 is a possible D gene (6 bases). CDR1 is LNHDA, CDR2 SQIVND, per germline (reference sequence). This CDR3 spans 13 amino acids. Trimming pared 4 bases from V and 1 base from J, leaving 8 bases between. The CDR3 loop is CASSKGQSYEQYF. The DNA for the CDR3 is TGTGCCAGTAGTAAAGGACAGTCCTACGAGCAGTACTTC.

The rearrangement links TRBV5-4 to TRBJ2-7; D perhaps matches TRBD1 (5 bases). This CDR3 is 13 amino acids long. V lost 2 bases and J lost 2, with 8 bases in between. Germline loops: CDR1 SGHNT, CDR2 YYREEE (reference sequence). The CDR3 DNA is TGTGCCAGCAGCTTCGGACAAGCCTACGAGCAGTACTTC. Translated: CASSFGQAYEQYF.

The chain recombines TRBV5-4 with TRBJ2-5, with D perhaps TRBD2 (5 bases). This CDR3 is built from 13 residues. Germline V gives CDR1 SGHNT, CDR2 YYREEE (reference sequence). Trimming pared 2 bases from V and 3 bases from J, leaving 8 bases between. The CDR3 region is CASSFRREETQYF. For the CDR3, the DNA is TGTGCCAGCAGCTTTAGGCGGGAAGAGACCCAGTACTTC.

The V and J genes are TRBV5-1 and TRBJ1-1, with 8 nucleotides matching TRBD1. This CDR3 spans 15 amino acids. Losses at the gene ends were 3 bases for V and 1 base for J; bases not matched to a gene: 5. CDR1 is SGHRS, CDR2 YFSETQ, per germline. The CDR3 bases are TGCGCCAGCAGCTACCGGACAGGGACGAACACTGAAGCTTTCTTT. Translated: CASSYRTGTNTEAFF. Based on the CDR3 plus reference TRBV5-1 and TRBJ1-1, the full variable domain is KAGVTQTPRYLIKTRGQQVTLSCSPISGHRSVSWYQQTPGQGLQFLFEYFSETQRNKGNFPGRFSGRQFSNSRSEMNVSTLELGDSALYLCASSYRTGTNTEAFFGQGTRLTVV.

V and J are TRBV4-1 and TRBJ1-2; D is unresolved. The CDR3 spans 17 residues. Between the trimmed V and J ends, which lost 1 base and 0 bases, there was a span of 15 bases. Germline V lookup: CDR1 MGHRA, CDR2 YSYEKL. The CDR3 spells CASSQVMNAPANYGYTF. The DNA for the CDR3 is TGCGCCAGCAGCCAAGTGATGAACGCACCAGCTAACTATGGCTACACCTTC.

The chain employs TRBV27 and TRBJ1-6, with D possibly being TRBD1 (5 bases). The CDR3 covers 13 residues. Germline assignment: CDR1 MNHEY and CDR2 SMNVEV (reference sequence). Deletions cut 6 bases from V and 8 bases from J, with 11 bases between. The CDR3 DNA sequence: TGTGCCAGCAGCTACACAGGAGATTCACCCCTCCACTTT. This encodes CASSYTGDSPLHF.

This clone has only a few counts. V and J are TRBV2 and TRBJ1-2; no firm D call. CDR3 length: 12 residues. Looked up from germline, CDR1 is SNHLY and CDR2 is FYNNEI. Trimming removed 5 bases at V and 8 bases at J, with 12 bases between. In DNA, the CDR3 is TGTGCCAGCAGTCCGCAGAATGTGGGCTACACCTTC. Translation: CASSPQNVGYTF.

The chain couples TRBV7-2 to TRBJ1-2; 7 positions agree with TRBD1. Looked up from germline, CDR1 is SGHTA and CDR2 is FQGNSA. The V segment lost 1 base and the J segment 4 bases; nucleotides outside the gene matches: 3. The CDR3 consists of 14 residues. CDR3 sequence: CASSLGPGGYGYTF. CDR3 coding DNA: TGTGCCAGCAGCTTAGGACCAGGGGGCTATGGCTACACCTTC. Together with reference TRBV7-2 and TRBJ1-2, the CDR3 gives the full variable domain: GAGVSQSPSNKVTEKGKDVELRCDPISGHTALYWYRQSLGQGLEFLIYFQGNSAPDKSGLPSDRFSAERTGGSVSTLTIQRTQQEDSAVYLCASSLGPGGYGYTFGSGTRLTVV.

V and J are TRBV6-4 and TRBJ2-3; TRBD2 is a possible D gene (6 bases). Germline CDR1 is MRHNA and CDR2 is SNTAGT. The ends were cut back, 0 bases at V and 2 bases at J, with 9 bases in the middle. This CDR3 is 15 amino acids long. CDR3 sequence (DNA): TGTGCCAGCAGTGACTCGAGGACTAACACAGATACGCAGTATTTT. This gives the protein CASSDSRTNTDTQYF.

This chain uses TRBV2 with TRBJ1-5; a weak D match, TRBD1 (5 bases). The CDR3 loop spans 14 amino acids. Germline CDR1 and CDR2: SNHLY and FYNNEI. The V end lost 2 bases, the J end lost 5 bases, and 10 bases lay between the germline ends. The CDR3 reads CASSEIGGDQPQHF. The CDR3 nucleotides read TGTGCCAGCAGTGAAATCGGGGGAGATCAGCCCCAGCATTTT.

There are a few counts of this clone. DNA of the CDR3: TGTGCCAGCAGCGTAGGACGGGGGATAGGGACAGGGGAGACTGGGGCCAACGTCCTGACTTTC. Encoded protein: CASSVGRGIGTGETGANVLTF. V is TRBV9 and J is TRBJ2-6, with TRBD1 matching over 10 bases. The V gene end was trimmed by 0 bases and the J gene end by 2 bases; junction bases not matched to a gene: 14. The germline CDR1 and CDR2 sequences are SGDLS and YYNGEE. This CDR3 is built from 21 residues.

The chain joins TRBV27 to TRBJ2-7; 7 nucleotides agree with TRBD2. Per germline, CDR1 MNHEY and CDR2 SMNVEV (reference sequence). V lost 5 bases, J lost 3 bases, and 7 bases stayed unmatched. This CDR3 comprises 14 residues. In nucleotides, the CDR3 is TGTGCCAGCAGTCCCACTCGGGACTACTACGAGCAGTACTTC. It specifies CASSPTRDYYEQYF.

The table lists this clone with a few counts. The V and J genes are TRBV5-1 and TRBJ2-3; perhaps TRBD2 as D (6 bases). The CDR3 is 15 amino acids. The germline V gene has CDR1 SGHRS and CDR2 YFSETQ. Trimming left V 0 bases short and J 2 bases short, with 10 bases between. The DNA for the CDR3 is TGCGCCAGCAGCTTGGACGGCGGGACCACAGATACGCAGTATTTT. Its translation is CASSLDGGTTDTQYF.

Regarding this clone: The junction differs from germline at one of its ends, possibly a read error. The chain combines TRBV14 with TRBJ2-7, with 7 bases matching TRBD1. The CDR3 is 14 amino acids. The germline CDR1 and CDR2 sequences are SGHDN and FVKESK. The chain's CDR3 is CASSQDLGRGSRVF. CDR3 bases: TGTGCCAGCAGCCAAGATCTTGGCAGGGGGTCCAGGGTTTTC.

The rearrangement links TRBV5-4 to TRBJ2-1, with 7 bases lining up with TRBD1. The V segment lost 4 bases and the J segment 8 bases; nucleotides outside the gene matches: 9. The CDR3 loop spans 14 amino acids. Germline-derived CDR1 and CDR2 are SGHNT and YYREEE (reference sequence). The CDR3 DNA reads as TGTGCCAGCAGCACCGGACAGGCGACCCATGAGCAGTTCTTC. It yields the protein CASSTGQATHEQFF.

This chain connects TRBV5-3 to TRBJ2-1; D remains unclear. TRBV5-3 is assigned to the ORF class and has an uncertain function. Trimming shortened V by 4 bases and J by 1 base, and 15 bases separated the two germline ends. CDR3 length equals 16 residues. The CDR3 protein is CARSPNPGVSYNEQFF. DNA of the CDR3: TGTGCCAGAAGCCCGAATCCGGGTGTTTCCTACAATGAGCAGTTCTTC.

This chain links TRBV2 with TRBJ1-1, with no clear D. The germline V gene has CDR1 SNHLY and CDR2 FYNNEI. Trimming stripped 4 bases from V and 0 bases from J, with 9 bases between. This CDR3 contains 14 residues. CDR3 residues: CASSAPGLNTEAFF. The CDR3 nucleotides are TGTGCCAGCAGTGCGCCGGGATTGAACACTGAAGCTTTCTTT.

The J gene is TRBJ2-1, the V gene TRBV9; 7 bases align to TRBD1. V gave up 0 bases and J gave up 3 bases; unmatched junction bases: 3. The germline CDR1 and CDR2 sequences are SGDLS and YYNGEE. CDR3 length: 15 residues. The CDR3 is CASSVGQGVYNEQFF. The CDR3 DNA follows: TGTGCCAGCAGCGTAGGACAGGGTGTCTACAATGAGCAGTTCTTC.

J is TRBJ1-2 and V is TRBV5-8, with D possibly being TRBD1 (6 bases). CDR3 length: 14 amino acids. V was cut by 9 bases and J by 2 bases, with 17 bases left in between. Germline V gene sequence: CDR1 SGHTS, CDR2 YDEGEE. CDR3 DNA: TGTGCCACCCCCGGACAGTTTCTAAACTATGGCTACACCTTC. Protein sequence: CATPGQFLNYGYTF. Full variable domain (outside the CDR3, taken from reference TRBV5-8 and TRBJ1-2): EAGVTQSPTHLIKTRGQQATLRCSPISGHTSVYWYQQALGLGLQFLLWYDEGEERNRGNFPPRFSGRQFPNYSSELNVNALELEDSALYLCATPGQFLNYGYTFGSGTRLTVV.

The chain has TRBV19 and TRBJ1-1; tentatively, D is TRBD1 (6 bases). Trimming left V 1 base short and J 4 bases short, with 16 bases between. Germline loops: CDR1 LNHDA, CDR2 SQIVND (reference sequence). This CDR3 contains 16 residues. CDR3 coding DNA: TGTGCCAGTAGTATAGGGGTTGGGGGCCCAAGCACTGAAGCTTTCTTT. Protein: CASSIGVGGPSTEAFF.

V usage is TRBV4-1 and J usage is TRBJ1-5, with a weak D call TRBD1 (6 bases). The germline V gene encodes CDR1 MGHRA and CDR2 YSYEKL. The CDR3 is 14 residues long. The ends were cut back, 1 base at V and 5 bases at J, with 9 bases in the middle. The CDR3 reads CASSQGQEHQPQHF. The CDR3 nucleotides are TGCGCCAGCAGCCAAGGACAGGAACATCAGCCCCAGCATTTT.

This clone was seen only a few times. This chain joins TRBV27 and TRBJ2-3; 7 bases agree with TRBD2. Per germline, CDR1 MNHEY and CDR2 SMNVEV (reference sequence). CDR3 size: 17 residues. Trimming at V came to 2 bases and at J to 0 bases, leaving 8 bases not matched to a gene. The CDR3 region is CASSLGQRGPSTDTQYF. In nucleotides, the CDR3 is TGTGCCAGCAGTTTAGGTCAGCGGGGACCTAGCACAGATACGCAGTATTTT.

The J gene is TRBJ2-4, the V gene TRBV7-2; the D gene is possibly TRBD2 (7 bases). Germline CDR1 and CDR2: SGHTA and FQGNSA. V lost 1 base, J lost 8 bases, and 12 bases lay in between. The CDR3 totals 14 residues. The DNA for the CDR3 is TGTGCCAGCAGCTTAGGGGGGGGCGTGGACATTCAGTACTTC. Protein: CASSLGGGVDIQYF.

This clone was seen a few times. This chain uses TRBV10-2 with TRBJ2-3; 11 bases align to TRBD2. The CDR3 has 15 residues. J was trimmed by 5 bases and V by 6 bases; bases with no gene match: 7. Germline V lookup: CDR1 WSHSY, CDR2 SAAADI. The CDR3 protein is CASSGSGGAEDTQYF. CDR3 DNA: TGCGCCAGCAGCGGTAGCGGGGGGGCCGAAGATACGCAGTATTTT.

This clone was seen just once. Other nucleotide sequences in the sample specify the same CDR3. The rearrangement joins TRBV2 to TRBJ2-1; 11 bases match TRBD2. The CDR3 is made up of 15 amino acids. The germline V gene encodes CDR1 SNHLY and CDR2 FYNNEI. The V and J ends lost 1 base and 4 bases, in that order; junction bases with no gene match: 0. In nucleotides, the CDR3 is TGTGCCAGCAGTGAAGGACTAGCGGGGTACAATGAGCAGTTCTTC. Its protein product is CASSEGLAGYNEQFF.

The chain links TRBV4-2 to TRBJ1-5; TRBD1 aligns across 8 bases. J gave up 1 base and V 0 bases, and 2 bases lay outside the gene matches. The CDR3 has 16 amino acids. Germline lookup yields CDR1 LGHNA and CDR2 YNFKEQ. The CDR3 region has the DNA TGTGCCAGCAGCCAAGAGACAGGGGAAAGCAATCAGCCCCAGCATTTT. It codes for CASSQETGESNQPQHF.

The chain couples TRBV24-1 to TRBJ2-1; the match to TRBD2 covers 12 bases. CDR1 KGHDR and CDR2 SFDVKD come from the germline V gene. The CDR3 runs 15 residues. Trimming removed 0 bases from V and 8 bases from J; junction bases left unmatched: 1. Written as DNA, the CDR3 is TGTGCCACCAGTGATTTGCTAGCGGGGGGGCATGAGCAGTTCTTC. It specifies CATSDLLAGGHEQFF.

This clone was counted only a few times. This rearrangement joins TRBV7-2 to TRBJ1-2; D is unclear. The CDR3 spans 13 residues. V was cut by 6 bases and J by 0 bases, with 8 bases left in between. Germline assignment: CDR1 SGHTA and CDR2 FQGNSA. The CDR3 region is CASSRESNYGYTF. The CDR3 DNA follows: TGTGCCAGCAGTCGGGAGTCTAACTATGGCTACACCTTC.

This clone has a single count. The genes are TRBV6-5 and TRBJ2-5, with D possibly matching TRBD2 (5 bases). V lost 6 bases and J 4 bases, leaving 18 bases between the germline ends. The CDR3 runs to 15 residues. Germline V gene data show CDR1 as MNHEY and CDR2 as SVGAGI. For the CDR3, the DNA is TGTGCCAGCAGGGACCTCAGAGGGAACCGAGAGACCCAGTACTTC. Its protein product is CASRDLRGNRETQYF.

The rearrangement uses TRBV9 and TRBJ1-6; no definite D call. This CDR3 comprises 15 residues. Germline loops: CDR1 SGDLS, CDR2 YYNGEE. V was clipped by 0 bases and J by 6 bases, with 10 bases between them. The DNA for the CDR3 is TGTGCCAGCAGCGTAGGGCTGGCCACTAATTCACCCCTCCACTTT. Amino acid sequence: CASSVGLATNSPLHF.

The chain combines TRBV6-5 with TRBJ1-2; no firm D call. The CDR3 runs to 11 residues. Germline V gene sequence: CDR1 MNHEY, CDR2 SVGAGI. Trimming cost V 7 bases and J 5 bases, with 8 bases left between them. CDR3 nucleotide sequence: TGTGCCAGCATGAGATTTTATGGCTACACCTTC. This sequence encodes CASMRFYGYTF.